This T cell receptor beta chain came from a study of Graves' ophthalmopathy and Graves' hyperthyroidism. V gave up 2 bases and J gave up 2 bases, with 10 bases separating them. Germline assignment: CDR1 SGHTA and CDR2 FQGNSA. CDR3 size: 15 residues. This clonotype has a handful of counts. RNA served as the template for amplifying TCR beta CDR3 regions. HTBI primers primed a first-round RT-PCR, and a second-round multiplex PCR followed. TCRdb passed the multiplex PCR reads through MiXCR, listing each CDR3 protein once. The data hold around 470,000 distinct CDR3 sequences, with over 13% observed a single time.

The sequence was collected from a woman younger than 45 with Graves' ophthalmopathy. The gene calls are TRBV7-2 and TRBJ1-3; no definite D call. Sequencing input: blood. The CDR3 here is CASSLHDLPGNTIYF. The CDR3 nucleotides are TGTGCCAGCAGCTTACATGACTTACCTGGAAACACCATATATTTT.